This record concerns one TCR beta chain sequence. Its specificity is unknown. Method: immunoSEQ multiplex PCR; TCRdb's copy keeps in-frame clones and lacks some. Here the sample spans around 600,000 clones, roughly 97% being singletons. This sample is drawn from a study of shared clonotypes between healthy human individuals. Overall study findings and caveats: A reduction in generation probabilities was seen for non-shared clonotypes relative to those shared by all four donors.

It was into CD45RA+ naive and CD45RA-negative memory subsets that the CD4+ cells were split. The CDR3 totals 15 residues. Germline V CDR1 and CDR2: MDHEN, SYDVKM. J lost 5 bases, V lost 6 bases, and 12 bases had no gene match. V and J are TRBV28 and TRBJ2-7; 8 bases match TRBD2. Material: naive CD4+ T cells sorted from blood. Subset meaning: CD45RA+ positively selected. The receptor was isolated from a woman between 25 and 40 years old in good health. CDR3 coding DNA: TGTGCCAGCAGGTTCTCCGGCGGGAGGAGAAACGAGCAGTACTTC. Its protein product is CASRFSGGRRNEQYF.